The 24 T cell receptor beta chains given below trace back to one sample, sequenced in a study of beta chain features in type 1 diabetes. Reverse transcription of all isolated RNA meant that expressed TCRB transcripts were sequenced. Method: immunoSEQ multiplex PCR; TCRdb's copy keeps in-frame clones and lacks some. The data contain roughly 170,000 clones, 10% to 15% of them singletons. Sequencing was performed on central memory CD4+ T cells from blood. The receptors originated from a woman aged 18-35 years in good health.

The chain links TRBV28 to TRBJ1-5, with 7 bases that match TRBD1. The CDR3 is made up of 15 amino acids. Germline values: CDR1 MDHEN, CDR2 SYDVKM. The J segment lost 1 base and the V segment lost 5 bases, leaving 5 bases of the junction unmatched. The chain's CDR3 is CASSTPDRSNQPQHF. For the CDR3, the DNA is TGTGCCAGCAGTACACCGGACAGGAGCAATCAGCCCCAGCATTTT.

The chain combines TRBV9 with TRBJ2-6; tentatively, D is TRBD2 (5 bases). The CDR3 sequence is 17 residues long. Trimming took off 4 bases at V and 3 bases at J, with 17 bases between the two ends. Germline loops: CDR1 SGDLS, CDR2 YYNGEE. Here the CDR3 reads CASSPDLTGFGANVLTF. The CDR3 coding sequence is TGTGCCAGCAGCCCGGACCTTACGGGGTTTGGGGCCAACGTCCTGACTTTC.

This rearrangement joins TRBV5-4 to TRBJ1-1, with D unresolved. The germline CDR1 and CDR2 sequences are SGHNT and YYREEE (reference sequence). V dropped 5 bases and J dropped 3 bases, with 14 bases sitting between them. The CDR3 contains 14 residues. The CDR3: CASRISHQDTEAFF. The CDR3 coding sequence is TGTGCCAGCAGGATTAGTCACCAGGACACTGAAGCTTTCTTT. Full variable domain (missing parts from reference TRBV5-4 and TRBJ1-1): ETGVTQSPTHLIKTRGQQVTLRCSSQSGHNTVSWYQQALGQGPQFIFQYYREEENGRGNFPPRFSGLQFPNYSSELNVNALELDDSALYLCASRISHQDTEAFFGQGTRLTVV.

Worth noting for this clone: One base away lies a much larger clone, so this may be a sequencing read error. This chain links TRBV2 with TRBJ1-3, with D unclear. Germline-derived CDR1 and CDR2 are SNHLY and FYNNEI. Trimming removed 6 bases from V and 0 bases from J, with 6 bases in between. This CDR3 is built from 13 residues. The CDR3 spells CASSQDSGNTIYF. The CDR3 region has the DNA TGTGCCAGCAGCCAGGACTCTGGAAACACCATATATTTT.

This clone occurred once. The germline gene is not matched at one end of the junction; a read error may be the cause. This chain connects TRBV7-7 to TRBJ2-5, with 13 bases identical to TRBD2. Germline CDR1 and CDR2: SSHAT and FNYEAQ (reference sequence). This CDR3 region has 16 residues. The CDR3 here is CASSVGTSGILETQYF. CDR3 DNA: TGTGCTAGCAGCGTCGGGACTAGCGGGATTCTTGAGACCCAGTACTTC.

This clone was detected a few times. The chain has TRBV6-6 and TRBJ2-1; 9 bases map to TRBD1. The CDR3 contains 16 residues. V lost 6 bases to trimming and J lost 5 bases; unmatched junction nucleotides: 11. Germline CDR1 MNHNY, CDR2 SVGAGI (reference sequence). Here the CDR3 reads CASSPGTGFGNNEQFF. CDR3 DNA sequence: TGTGCCAGCAGCCCCGGGACAGGGTTTGGGAACAATGAGCAGTTCTTC.

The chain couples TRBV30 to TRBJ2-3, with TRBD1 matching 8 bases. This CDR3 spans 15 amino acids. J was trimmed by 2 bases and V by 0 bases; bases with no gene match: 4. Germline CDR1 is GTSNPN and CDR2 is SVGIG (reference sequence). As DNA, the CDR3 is TGTGCCTGGAGTGTCGGGACAGGTCACACAGATACGCAGTATTTT. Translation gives CAWSVGTGHTDTQYF.

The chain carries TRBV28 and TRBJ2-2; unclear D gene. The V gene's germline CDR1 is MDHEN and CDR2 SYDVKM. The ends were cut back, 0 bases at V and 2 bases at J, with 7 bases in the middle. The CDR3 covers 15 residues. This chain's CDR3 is CASSLWQTNTGELFF. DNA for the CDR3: TGTGCCAGCAGTTTATGGCAGACAAACACCGGGGAGCTGTTTTTT.

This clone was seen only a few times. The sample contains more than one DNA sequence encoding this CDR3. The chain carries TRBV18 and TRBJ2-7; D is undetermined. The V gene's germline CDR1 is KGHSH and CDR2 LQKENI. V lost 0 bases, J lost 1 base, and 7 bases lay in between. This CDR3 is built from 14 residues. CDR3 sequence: CASSPPSGSYEQYF. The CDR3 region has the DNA TGTGCCAGCTCACCACCGTCAGGTTCCTACGAGCAGTACTTC.

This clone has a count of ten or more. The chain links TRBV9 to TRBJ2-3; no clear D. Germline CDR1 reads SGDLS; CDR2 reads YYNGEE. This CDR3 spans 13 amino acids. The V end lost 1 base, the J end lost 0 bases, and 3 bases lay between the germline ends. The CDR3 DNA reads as TGTGCCAGCAGCGTACTGAGCACAGATACGCAGTATTTT. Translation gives CASSVLSTDTQYF.

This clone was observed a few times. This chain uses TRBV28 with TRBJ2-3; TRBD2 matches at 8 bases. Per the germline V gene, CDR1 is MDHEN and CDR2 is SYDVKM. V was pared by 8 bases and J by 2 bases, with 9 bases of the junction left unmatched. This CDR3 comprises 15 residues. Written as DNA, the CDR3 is TGTGCCAGCCCCCCTAGCGGGTCCCTCACAGATACGCAGTATTTT. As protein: CASPPSGSLTDTQYF.

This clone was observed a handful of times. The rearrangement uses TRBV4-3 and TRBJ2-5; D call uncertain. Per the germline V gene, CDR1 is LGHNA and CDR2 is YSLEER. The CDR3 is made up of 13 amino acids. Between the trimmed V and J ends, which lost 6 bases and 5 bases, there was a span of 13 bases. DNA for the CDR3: TGCGCCAGCAGTTCCCGCTATGGTGAGACCCAGTACTTC. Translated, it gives CASSSRYGETQYF.

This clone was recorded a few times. The CDR3 sequence: CASSLAGGVSYNEQFF. The CDR3 coding sequence is TGTGCCAGCAGCTTGGCCGGCGGAGTCTCCTACAATGAGCAGTTCTTC. The chain has TRBV5-4 and TRBJ2-1; D remains ambiguous. Trimming took off 0 bases at V and 0 bases at J, with 10 bases between the two ends. CDR3 size: 16 residues. Germline values: CDR1 SGHNT, CDR2 YYREEE (reference sequence).

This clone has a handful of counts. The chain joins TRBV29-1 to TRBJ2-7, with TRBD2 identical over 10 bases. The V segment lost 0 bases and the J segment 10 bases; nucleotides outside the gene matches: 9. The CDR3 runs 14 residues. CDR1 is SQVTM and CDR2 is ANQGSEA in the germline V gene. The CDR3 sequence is CSVEEGPSGSRQYF. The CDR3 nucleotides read TGCAGCGTTGAAGAAGGACCTAGCGGGAGTAGACAGTACTTC.

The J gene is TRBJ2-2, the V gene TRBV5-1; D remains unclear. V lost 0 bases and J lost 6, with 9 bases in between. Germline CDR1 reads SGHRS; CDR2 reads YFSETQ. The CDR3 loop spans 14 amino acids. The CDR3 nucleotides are TGCGCCAGCAGCTTGGAGCTCAGGTCCGGGGAGCTGTTTTTT. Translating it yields CASSLELRSGELFF.

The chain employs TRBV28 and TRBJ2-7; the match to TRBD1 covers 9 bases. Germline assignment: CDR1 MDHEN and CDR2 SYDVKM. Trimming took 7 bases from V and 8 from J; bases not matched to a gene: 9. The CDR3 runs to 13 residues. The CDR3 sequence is CASTEGQGGKQYF. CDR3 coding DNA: TGTGCCAGCACCGAGGGACAGGGCGGCAAGCAGTACTTC.

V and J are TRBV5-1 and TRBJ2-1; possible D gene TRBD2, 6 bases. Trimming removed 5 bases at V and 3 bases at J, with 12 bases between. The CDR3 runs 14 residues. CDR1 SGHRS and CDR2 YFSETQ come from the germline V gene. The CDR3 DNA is TGCGCCAGCAGTCGCGGGAAGGACTACAATGAGCAGTTCTTC. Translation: CASSRGKDYNEQFF.

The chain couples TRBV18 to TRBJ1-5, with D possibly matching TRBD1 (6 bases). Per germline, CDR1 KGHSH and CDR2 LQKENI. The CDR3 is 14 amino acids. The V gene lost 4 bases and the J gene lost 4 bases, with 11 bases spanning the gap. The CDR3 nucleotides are TGTGCCAGCTCACTCACAGGGCTGAATCAGCCCCAGCATTTT. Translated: CASSLTGLNQPQHF.

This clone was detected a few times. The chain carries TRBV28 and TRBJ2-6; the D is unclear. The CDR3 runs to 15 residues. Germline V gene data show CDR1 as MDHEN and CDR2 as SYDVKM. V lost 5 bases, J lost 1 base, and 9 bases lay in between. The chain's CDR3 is CASSQFTSGANVLTF. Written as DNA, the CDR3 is TGTGCCAGCAGTCAATTTACTTCTGGGGCCAACGTCCTGACTTTC.

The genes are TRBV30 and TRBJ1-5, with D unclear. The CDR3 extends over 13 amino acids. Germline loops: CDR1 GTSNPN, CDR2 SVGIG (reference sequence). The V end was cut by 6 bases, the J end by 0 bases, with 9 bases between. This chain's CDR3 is CACAPDSNQPQHF. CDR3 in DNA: TGTGCCTGCGCTCCAGATAGCAATCAGCCCCAGCATTTT.

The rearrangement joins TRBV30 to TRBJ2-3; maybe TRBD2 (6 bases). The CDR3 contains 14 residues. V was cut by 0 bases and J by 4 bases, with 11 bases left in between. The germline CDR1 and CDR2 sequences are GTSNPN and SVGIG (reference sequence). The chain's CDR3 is CAWSVMGGADTQYF. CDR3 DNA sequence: TGTGCCTGGAGTGTTATGGGGGGAGCAGATACGCAGTATTTT.

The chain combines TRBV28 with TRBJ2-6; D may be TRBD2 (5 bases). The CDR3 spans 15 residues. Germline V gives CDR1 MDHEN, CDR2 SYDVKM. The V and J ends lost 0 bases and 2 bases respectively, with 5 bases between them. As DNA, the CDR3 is TGTGCCAGCAGTTTATGGGAGGCTGGGGCCAACGTCCTGACTTTC. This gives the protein CASSLWEAGANVLTF. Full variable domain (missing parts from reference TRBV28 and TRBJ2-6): DVKVTQSSRYLVKRTGEKVFLECVQDMDHENMFWYRQDPGLGLRLIYFSYDVKMKEKGDIPEGYSVSREKKERFSLILESASTNQTSMYLCASSLWEAGANVLTFGAGSRLTVL.

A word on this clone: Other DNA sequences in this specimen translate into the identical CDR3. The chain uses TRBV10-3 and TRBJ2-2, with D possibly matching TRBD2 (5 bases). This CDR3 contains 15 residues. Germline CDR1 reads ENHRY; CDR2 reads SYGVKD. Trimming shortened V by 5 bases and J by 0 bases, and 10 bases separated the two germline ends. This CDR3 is CAISPGLANTGELFF. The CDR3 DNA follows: TGTGCCATCAGTCCGGGATTGGCGAACACCGGGGAGCTGTTTTTT.

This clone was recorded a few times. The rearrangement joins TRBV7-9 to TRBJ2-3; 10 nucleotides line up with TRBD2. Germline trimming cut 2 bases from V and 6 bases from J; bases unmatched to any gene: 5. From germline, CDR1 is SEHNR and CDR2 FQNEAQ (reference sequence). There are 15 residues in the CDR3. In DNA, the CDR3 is TGTGCCAGCAGCTTAAGCGGGAGGGCCTCGGATACGCAGTATTTT. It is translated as CASSLSGRASDTQYF.